These T cell receptor beta chains were read from a single sample in a study of vaccination and CD4 T cells after COVID-19. For these TCRs, the target antigens are not known. TCRdb re-derived calls from the PCR reads in MiXCR, one entry per CDR3 protein. The data show roughly 17,000 distinct CDR3 sequences, more than 65% seen once. Sample: CD4+ T cells from blood, cultured in vitro. Every receptor here comes from a human donor who had recovered from COVID-19. Both conserved end residues are part of each CDR3. Fields, in order: CDR3 DNA, CDR3 protein, clone size, V gene, D gene, J gene. A D gene is named only where the DNA matches it firmly. The size entry is marked missing in some rows and otherwise reads once, few, many or a size class.

DNA: TGTGCCAGCAGTTCCACTTTGACAGGGGGCAATTCACCCCTCCACTTT
CDR3: CASSSTLTGGNSPLHF
size: few
V: TRBV6-5
D: TRBD1
J: TRBJ1-6

DNA: TGCAGTGCTAGTGGTGTTTCGAACACCGGGGAGCTGTTTTTT
CDR3: CSASGVSNTGELFF
size: few
V: TRBV20-1
D: NA
J: TRBJ2-2

DNA: TGTGCCAGCAGCTTAGTCATGAGCTCCTACAATGAGCAGTTCTTC
CDR3: CASSLVMSSYNEQFF
size: NA
V: TRBV7-2
D: NA
J: TRBJ2-1

DNA: TGTGCCAGCAGCAAAGAGGGACAGGAGTATGGCTACACCTTC
CDR3: CASSKEGQEYGYTF
size: once
V: TRBV21-1
D: NA
J: TRBJ1-2

DNA: TGCAGTGCTAGGAGACTAGCGGGAGCAGGTAATGAGCAGTTCTTC
CDR3: CSARRLAGAGNEQFF
size: NA
V: TRBV20-1
D: TRBD2
J: TRBJ2-1

DNA: TGTGCCAACAGCTTGGCTGTCGGGGGCAACTATGGCTACACCTTC
CDR3: CANSLAVGGNYGYTF
size: NA
V: TRBV5-4
D: NA
J: TRBJ1-2

DNA: TGTGCCAGCAGTCCGACACTCACAGATACGCAGTATTTT
CDR3: CASSPTLTDTQYF
size: NA
V: TRBV2
D: NA
J: TRBJ2-3

DNA: TGCAGTACTAGTACCGGGACTAGCGGGTTACAAAGCTCCTACAATGAGCAGTTCTTC
CDR3: CSTSTGTSGLQSSYNEQFF
size: NA
V: TRBV20-1
D: TRBD2
J: TRBJ2-1

DNA: TGCAGCGTTGAAGAATGGGAGGGCTACACCTTC
CDR3: CSVEEWEGYTF
size: NA
V: TRBV29-1
D: NA
J: TRBJ1-2

DNA: TGTGCCAGCAAGGGCCAAAGCGGGAGGGCCGTTTCGGATACGCAGTATTTT
CDR3: CASKGQSGRAVSDTQYF
size: NA
V: TRBV6-2/TRBV6-3
D: TRBD2
J: TRBJ2-3

DNA: TGTGCCAGCACGCGGGCGAACACTGAAGCTTTCTTT
CDR3: CASTRANTEAFF
size: few
V: TRBV28
D: NA
J: TRBJ1-1

DNA: TGCAGTGCTAGAGTGCTCGGGGGAGGCCTCCAAGAGACCCAGTACTTC
CDR3: CSARVLGGGLQETQYF
size: NA
V: TRBV20-1
D: NA
J: TRBJ2-5